Below are 17 T cell receptor beta chains sequenced from a single sample in a study of T cell responses to AZD1222 COVID-19 vaccine. Produced via immunoSEQ multiplex PCR; TCRdb's table is partial and in-frame only. The sample consists of tens of thousands of clones, about nine tenths of them appearing once. Sample: peripheral blood, taken on day 0 of AZD1222 vaccination. The receptors were gathered from an adult in good health.

The rearrangement uses TRBV19 and TRBJ1-5; D gene unclear. Trimming shortened V by 5 bases and J by 3 bases, and 8 bases separated the two germline ends. Looked up from germline, CDR1 is LNHDA and CDR2 is SQIVND (reference sequence). This CDR3 is 13 amino acids long. CDR3 residues: CASSGNYNQPQHF. CDR3 DNA sequence: TGTGCCAGTAGTGGAAACTACAATCAGCCCCAGCATTTT.

This clone has a single count. J is TRBJ1-2 and V is TRBV7-2; D remains ambiguous. CDR3 length: 14 amino acids. CDR1 SGHTA and CDR2 FQGNSA come from the germline V gene. Trimming took off 1 base at V and 5 bases at J, with 11 bases between the two ends. The CDR3 here is CASSLERGPYGYTF. The DNA of the CDR3 is TGTGCCAGCAGCTTAGAACGAGGACCATATGGCTACACCTTC. The full variable domain, its missing parts supplied by reference TRBV7-2 and TRBJ1-2, is GAGVSQSPSNKVTEKGKDVELRCDPISGHTALYWYRQSLGQGLEFLIYFQGNSAPDKSGLPSDRFSAERTGGSVSTLTIQRTQQEDSAVYLCASSLERGPYGYTFGSGTRLTVV.

The CDR3 nucleotides are TGCGCCAGCAGCCAGGAAAGCGCAGATACGCAGTATTTT. This translates into CASSQESADTQYF. The rearrangement joins TRBV4-3 to TRBJ2-3; D gene unclear. V lost 3 bases and J 4 bases, leaving 8 bases between the germline ends. The CDR3 length is 13 residues. CDR1 is LGHNA and CDR2 is YSLEER in the germline V gene.

This clone was counted a single time. The chain's CDR3 is CASSRRTGTREQYF. The CDR3 coding sequence is TGCGCCAGCAGCCGTAGGACAGGGACGCGCGAGCAGTACTTC. The chain combines TRBV4-3 with TRBJ2-7; 8 bases match TRBD1. V shed 4 bases and J 6 bases; nucleotides not matched to a gene: 8. CDR1 is LGHNA, CDR2 YSLEER, per germline. The CDR3 is 14 amino acids.

DNA for the CDR3: TGTGCCAGCACCGTACAAGAGACCCAGTACTTC. Protein: CASTVQETQYF. The chain carries TRBV12-3 or TRBV12-4 and TRBJ2-5, with unresolved D. This CDR3 spans 11 amino acids. The V end lost 7 bases, the J end lost 2 bases, and 5 bases lay between the germline ends.

The chain employs TRBV5-1 and TRBJ2-7; 8 bases map to TRBD1. From germline, CDR1 is SGHRS and CDR2 YFSETQ. Germline trimming cut 0 bases from V and 4 bases from J; bases unmatched to any gene: 0. There are 13 residues in the CDR3. The CDR3 DNA follows: TGCGCCAGCAGCTTGGACAGGGGGTACGAGCAGTACTTC. This encodes CASSLDRGYEQYF.

This clone came up once. V is TRBV19 and J is TRBJ2-1; D tentatively reads TRBD1 or TRBD2 (5 bases each). The CDR3 sequence is 15 residues long. Trimming removed 5 bases at V and 2 bases at J, with 13 bases between. The V gene's germline CDR1 is LNHDA and CDR2 SQIVND (reference sequence). The CDR3 sequence: CASSATGPPYNEQFF. The CDR3 DNA follows: TGTGCCAGTAGTGCCACGGGACCACCCTACAATGAGCAGTTCTTC.

The gene calls are TRBV28 and TRBJ1-5; 7 bases agree with TRBD1. Germline V gene sequence: CDR1 MDHEN, CDR2 SYDVKM. The J segment lost 3 bases and the V segment lost 5 bases, leaving 7 bases of the junction unmatched. The CDR3 spans 15 residues. CDR3 coding DNA: TGTGCCAGCAGTAGTGACAGGGTGGTCAATCAGCCCCAGCATTTT. Its translation is CASSSDRVVNQPQHF. The variable domain in full, with the rest retrieved from reference TRBV28 and TRBJ1-5, is DVKVTQSSRYLVKRTGEKVFLECVQDMDHENMFWYRQDPGLGLRLIYFSYDVKMKEKGDIPEGYSVSREKKERFSLILESASTNQTSMYLCASSSDRVVNQPQHFGDGTRLSIL.

In this sample, this clone turned up once. The chain carries TRBV5-1 and TRBJ1-3, with D possibly TRBD1 on 6 matching bases. V was clipped by 5 bases and J by 0 bases, with 18 bases between them. The germline V gene encodes CDR1 SGHRS and CDR2 YFSETQ. The CDR3 has 17 amino acids. For the CDR3, the DNA is TGCGCCAGCAGGAGCGGTCCGCAGGGGTCCTCTGGAAACACCATATATTTT. It encodes CASRSGPQGSSGNTIYF.

The chain employs TRBV2 and TRBJ1-6; 12 bases are shared with TRBD1. V lost 6 bases and J lost 9; bases outside the gene matches: 0. This CDR3 has 13 residues. Germline CDR1 and CDR2: SNHLY and FYNNEI. Here the CDR3 reads CASRGQGASPLHF. The DNA for the CDR3 is TGTGCCAGCAGGGGACAGGGGGCTTCACCCCTCCACTTT.

This chain connects TRBV5-8 to TRBJ1-2; TRBD1 agrees at 8 bases. CDR1 and CDR2 (germline): SGHTS, YDEGEE. V shed 5 bases and J 8 bases; nucleotides not matched to a gene: 11. This CDR3 has 14 amino acids. CDR3 sequence reads: CASRDRDRPEGYTF. CDR3 DNA: TGTGCCAGCAGGGACCGGGACAGGCCAGAAGGCTACACCTTC.

The chain has TRBV19 and TRBJ2-7; TRBD1 matches at 7 bases. V trimming: 3 bases; J trimming: 0 bases; junction bases outside the gene matches: 8. CDR1 is LNHDA, CDR2 SQIVND, per germline (reference sequence). The CDR3 contains 16 residues. This CDR3 reads CASSIGQASHSYEQYF. The CDR3 DNA follows: TGTGCCAGTAGTATCGGACAGGCGTCTCACTCCTACGAGCAGTACTTC.

This chain connects TRBV28 to TRBJ2-7; 10 bases are a match to TRBD1. Unmatched junction bases numbered 12, after V lost 4 bases and J lost 6 bases. The V gene's germline CDR1 is MDHEN and CDR2 SYDVKM. This CDR3 comprises 16 residues. The CDR3 sequence is CASSSLSGTGASEQYF. CDR3 DNA: TGTGCCAGCAGTTCCCTTTCCGGGACAGGGGCCTCCGAGCAGTACTTC.

The chain joins TRBV6-5 to TRBJ2-7, with no clear D. The germline V gene has CDR1 MNHEY and CDR2 SVGAGI. V was clipped by 8 bases and J by 3 bases, with 8 bases between them. This CDR3 comprises 11 residues. This CDR3 is CASADFYEQYF. In nucleotides, the CDR3 is TGTGCCAGCGCCGACTTCTACGAGCAGTACTTC.

The V gene is TRBV7-9, the J gene TRBJ1-1; 7 nucleotides match TRBD1. CDR3 length: 15 residues. With V trimmed by 4 bases and J by 4 bases, 9 bases remained unmatched. CDR1 is SEHNR, CDR2 FQNEAQ, per germline (reference sequence). CDR3 in amino acids: CASSYATYRGTEAFF. The DNA for the CDR3 is TGTGCCAGCAGCTATGCCACCTACAGGGGCACTGAAGCTTTCTTT.

V is TRBV28 and J is TRBJ1-6; TRBD1 is a possible D gene (6 bases). Germline CDR1 and CDR2: MDHEN and SYDVKM. Trimming removed 4 bases from V and 9 bases from J, with 10 bases in between. The CDR3 has 13 amino acids. DNA of the CDR3: TGTGCCAGCAGTTCTCACAGGGTTTCACCCCTCCACTTT. Encoded protein: CASSSHRVSPLHF.

About this clone: One end of the junction fails to match germline, which may point to a read error. V and J are TRBV7-7 and TRBJ2-1; tentatively, D is TRBD1 or TRBD2 (5 bases each). The germline V gene has CDR1 SSHAT and CDR2 FNYEAQ (reference sequence). CDR3 length: 13 residues. The CDR3 loop reads CASSPGRYNEQFF. The DNA of the CDR3 is TGTGCTAGCAGCCCGGGGCGCTACAATGAGCAGTTCTTC.